What follows are 22 T cell receptor beta chains derived from one specimen sequenced in a study of CD8 T cells in Susac syndrome. RNA amounts of about 0.5 to 1 ug underwent reverse transcription with random hexamers. TCRdb re-derived calls from the immunoSEQ multiplex PCR reads in MiXCR, one entry per CDR3 protein. The data contain about 150,000 distinct CDR3 sequences, around 95% of them singletons. Specimen: CD4+ T cells from PBMCs. These receptors all stem from a human donor with Susac syndrome.

The chain joins TRBV12-3 or TRBV12-4 to TRBJ2-5; 8 positions agree with TRBD1. With V trimmed by 2 bases and J by 5 bases, 4 bases remained unmatched. The CDR3 spans 14 residues. Here the CDR3 DNA reads TGTGCCAGCAGTTTACAGGGGGCGAGTGAGACCCAGTACTTC. As protein: CASSLQGASETQYF.

Only a few counts were recorded for this clonotype. This rearrangement joins TRBV12-3 or TRBV12-4 to TRBJ2-5; TRBD2 might be the D (6 bases). V was clipped by 1 base and J by 3 bases, with 6 bases between them. The CDR3 runs 13 residues. CDR3 sequence (DNA): TGTGCCAGCAGTTTAGGCGGGGAAGAGACCCAGTACTTC. This codes for CASSLGGEETQYF.

This chain connects TRBV6-5 to TRBJ2-3; D uncertain. The germline CDR1 and CDR2 sequences are MNHEY and SVGAGI. The CDR3 is 13 residues long. The V end was cut by 6 bases, the J end by 4 bases, with 11 bases between. CDR3 DNA: TGTGCCAGCAGAACCAACAAGGCAGATACGCAGTATTTT. This gives the protein CASRTNKADTQYF.

V usage is TRBV6-5 and J usage is TRBJ1-6; D might be TRBD1 (6 bases). Trimming took 9 bases from V and 12 from J, leaving 21 bases between them. This CDR3 region has 14 residues. Germline lookup yields CDR1 MNHEY and CDR2 SVGAGI. CDR3 protein: CASHSGHPTQPLHF. The CDR3 DNA is TGTGCCAGTCACTCGGGACATCCAACCCAACCCCTCCACTTT.

This chain uses TRBV9 with TRBJ1-1; D not resolved. The V gene lost 0 bases and the J gene lost 6 bases, with 12 bases spanning the gap. This CDR3 is 14 amino acids long. Looked up from germline, CDR1 is SGDLS and CDR2 is YYNGEE. CDR3 sequence (DNA): TGTGCCAGCAGCGTAGGGGAACCCAGATCTGAAGCTTTCTTT. It encodes CASSVGEPRSEAFF.

J is TRBJ1-2 and V is TRBV7-7; 8 bases map to TRBD1. CDR3 length equals 17 residues. The V segment lost 5 bases and the J segment 6 bases; nucleotides outside the gene matches: 17. CDR1 is SSHAT and CDR2 is FNYEAQ in the germline V gene (reference sequence). The CDR3 DNA reads TGTGCCAGCAGCCCCAGCCTCGACAGGGGTAGATTGGATGGCTACACCTTC. This gives the protein CASSPSLDRGRLDGYTF.

This clonotype was counted once. The V and J genes are TRBV15 and TRBJ1-1, with TRBD1 as a possible D gene (5 bases). The germline CDR1 and CDR2 sequences are LNHNV and YYDKDF (reference sequence). V gave up 4 bases and J gave up 1 base, with 7 bases separating them. The CDR3 loop spans 13 amino acids. The CDR3 here is CATSTQGNTEAFF. CDR3 bases: TGTGCCACCAGCACCCAGGGGAACACTGAAGCTTTCTTT.

The V and J genes are TRBV3-1 and TRBJ2-5; 8 bases fit TRBD2. Trimming removed 5 bases from V and 4 bases from J; junction bases left unmatched: 21. The germline V gene has CDR1 LGHDT and CDR2 YNNKEL (reference sequence). CDR3 length: 19 amino acids. CDR3 nucleotide sequence: TGTGCCAGCAGCTCCGGCCTTTTGCTAGCGGGCTCAATGGGAGAGACCCAGTACTTC. This translates into CASSSGLLLAGSMGETQYF.

The chain links TRBV12-3 or TRBV12-4 to TRBJ2-7; tentatively, D is TRBD2 (6 bases). CDR3 length: 13 residues. V was shortened by 0 bases and J by 5 bases, with 8 bases between the two germline ends. The CDR3 DNA sequence: TGTGCCAGCAGTTTAGCGGGGGGAGACGAGCAGTACTTC. Translated: CASSLAGGDEQYF.

This chain uses TRBV2 with TRBJ1-6, with no clear D. Trimming left V 6 bases short and J 10 bases short, with 16 bases between. Germline V CDR1 and CDR2: SNHLY, FYNNEI. CDR3 length: 14 residues. The CDR3 reads CASRADGPRSPLHF. Written as DNA, the CDR3 is TGTGCCAGCAGGGCGGACGGCCCCAGGTCACCCCTCCACTTT. The whole variable domain, filled in from reference TRBV2 and TRBJ1-6, reads EPEVTQTPSHQVTQMGQEVILRCVPISNHLYFYWYRQILGQKVEFLVSFYNNEISEKSEIFDDQFSVERPDGSNFTLKIRSTKLEDSAMYFCASRADGPRSPLHFGNGTRLTVT.

This sequence joins TRBV19 and TRBJ2-1, with TRBD2 matching 9 bases. The CDR3 runs to 15 residues. Germline CDR1 and CDR2: LNHDA and SQIVND (reference sequence). J gave up 6 bases and V 0 bases, and 3 bases lay outside the gene matches. Here the CDR3 reads CASSIDRGGGNEQFF. CDR3 DNA sequence: TGTGCCAGTAGTATAGATCGCGGGGGGGGCAATGAGCAGTTCTTC.

On this clonotype: Mismatch with germline at one junction end may stem from a read error. The CDR3 protein is CASSLGGGIQETRYF. The CDR3 DNA is TGTGCCAGCAGCTTGGGCGGGGGGATCCAAGAGACCCGGTACTTC. This sequence joins TRBV5-4 and TRBJ2-5, with 8 bases identical to TRBD2. The CDR3 contains 15 residues. Germline V gene data show CDR1 as SGHNT and CDR2 as YYREEE (reference sequence).

The chain has TRBV2 and TRBJ2-6; the D is unclear. This CDR3 comprises 15 residues. Germline V gene sequence: CDR1 SNHLY, CDR2 FYNNEI. V was trimmed by 2 bases and J by 0 bases, leaving 5 bases between them. The CDR3 bases are TGTGCCAGCAGTGAATGGCACTCTGGGGCCAACGTCCTGACTTTC. Translated, it gives CASSEWHSGANVLTF.

The chain uses TRBV20-1 and TRBJ2-1; the match to TRBD2 covers 9 bases. Looked up from germline, CDR1 is DFQATT and CDR2 is SNEGSKA (reference sequence). The CDR3 is 19 amino acids. Trimming at V came to 3 bases and at J to 0 bases, leaving 15 bases not matched to a gene. CDR3 sequence (DNA): TGCAGTGCTAGCCCCCCGTGGGGAGGCGGGGGGGCCTCCTACAATGAGCAGTTCTTC. Residues: CSASPPWGGGGASYNEQFF.

The V and J genes are TRBV12-3 or TRBV12-4 and TRBJ2-3, with D perhaps being TRBD1 or TRBD2 (5 bases each). This CDR3 region has 14 residues. The V end was cut by 0 bases, the J end by 6 bases, with 10 bases between. Written as DNA, the CDR3 is TGTGCCAGCAGTTTAGCGCGGGCAGGGGATACGCAGTATTTT. This encodes CASSLARAGDTQYF.

The J gene is TRBJ1-6, the V gene TRBV14, with D perhaps matching TRBD1 (5 bases). This CDR3 region has 14 residues. V lost 0 bases and J 11 bases, leaving 11 bases between the germline ends. The germline V gene encodes CDR1 SGHDN and CDR2 FVKESK. This chain's CDR3 is CASSQDGGMAPLHF. In DNA form, the CDR3 reads TGTGCCAGCAGCCAAGACGGGGGGATGGCACCCCTCCACTTT.

The V call is TRBV7-8, the J call TRBJ2-7; 13 bases align to TRBD2. This CDR3 comprises 15 residues. Germline V lookup: CDR1 SGHVS, CDR2 FQNEAQ. J gave up 7 bases and V 5 bases, and 8 bases lay outside the gene matches. CDR3 in DNA: TGTGCCAGCAGCGTGAGGACTAGCGGGGGAGGGGAGCAGTACTTC. Translating it yields CASSVRTSGGGEQYF.

V usage is TRBV12-3 or TRBV12-4 and J usage is TRBJ2-7; TRBD1 aligns across 9 bases. The junction had 13 bases not matched to a gene; V was cut back by 7 bases and J by 3 bases. This CDR3 spans 16 amino acids. CDR3 protein: CASTPGSGTGRYEQYF. The DNA of the CDR3 is TGTGCCAGCACCCCGGGGAGTGGGACAGGGCGCTACGAGCAGTACTTC.

V gene TRBV29-1 combines with J gene TRBJ2-7; D is unresolved. CDR1 and CDR2 from the germline V gene are SQVTM and ANQGSEA. V shed 7 bases and J shed 6 bases, with 13 bases lying between them. The CDR3 loop spans 11 amino acids. The CDR3 DNA is TGCAGCGCCGTCTTCCCAGGCGAGCAGTACTTC. It is translated as CSAVFPGEQYF.

This clonotype occurred once. The gene calls are TRBV3-1 and TRBJ1-6; tentatively, D is TRBD1 (6 bases). From germline, CDR1 is LGHDT and CDR2 YNNKEL (reference sequence). V lost 2 bases, J lost 7 bases, and 15 bases lay in between. CDR3 length: 16 amino acids. CDR3 loop: CASSQTTQGQNSPLHF. In DNA form, the CDR3 reads TGTGCCAGCAGCCAAACAACACAGGGCCAGAATTCACCCCTCCACTTT.

This clonotype appeared once. This CDR3 reads CASSSVSNPNQPQHF. In nucleotides, the CDR3 is TGTGCCAGCAGTTCGGTTTCCAACCCCAATCAGCCCCAGCATTTT. The chain joins TRBV6-2 or TRBV6-3 to TRBJ1-5, with D hard to call. V dropped 4 bases and J dropped 3 bases, with 13 bases sitting between them. There are 15 residues in the CDR3. Germline CDR1 and CDR2: MNHEY and SVGEGT.

V gene TRBV20-1 combines with J gene TRBJ2-5, with D uncertain. The germline gives CDR1 DFQATT, CDR2 SNEGSKA (reference sequence). The ends were cut back, 3 bases at V and 6 bases at J, with 5 bases in the middle. The length of the CDR3 is 10 residues. The CDR3 DNA follows: TGCAGTGCTAGCCCGAAGACCCAGTACTTC. Translation gives CSASPKTQYF.